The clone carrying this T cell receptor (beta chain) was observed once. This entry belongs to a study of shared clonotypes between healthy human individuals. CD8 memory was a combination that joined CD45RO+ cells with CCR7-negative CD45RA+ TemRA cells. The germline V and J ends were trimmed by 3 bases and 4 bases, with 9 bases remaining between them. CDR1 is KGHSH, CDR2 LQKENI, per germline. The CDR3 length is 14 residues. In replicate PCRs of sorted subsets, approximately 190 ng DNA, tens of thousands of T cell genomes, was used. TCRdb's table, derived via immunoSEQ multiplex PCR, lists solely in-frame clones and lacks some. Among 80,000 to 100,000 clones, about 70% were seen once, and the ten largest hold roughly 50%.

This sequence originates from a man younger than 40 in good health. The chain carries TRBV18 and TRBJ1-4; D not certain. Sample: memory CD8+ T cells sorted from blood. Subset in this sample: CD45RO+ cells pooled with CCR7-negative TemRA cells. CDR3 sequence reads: CASSPRQSNEKLFF. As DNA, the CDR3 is TGTGCCAGCTCACCGAGGCAGAGTAATGAAAAACTGTTTTTT.